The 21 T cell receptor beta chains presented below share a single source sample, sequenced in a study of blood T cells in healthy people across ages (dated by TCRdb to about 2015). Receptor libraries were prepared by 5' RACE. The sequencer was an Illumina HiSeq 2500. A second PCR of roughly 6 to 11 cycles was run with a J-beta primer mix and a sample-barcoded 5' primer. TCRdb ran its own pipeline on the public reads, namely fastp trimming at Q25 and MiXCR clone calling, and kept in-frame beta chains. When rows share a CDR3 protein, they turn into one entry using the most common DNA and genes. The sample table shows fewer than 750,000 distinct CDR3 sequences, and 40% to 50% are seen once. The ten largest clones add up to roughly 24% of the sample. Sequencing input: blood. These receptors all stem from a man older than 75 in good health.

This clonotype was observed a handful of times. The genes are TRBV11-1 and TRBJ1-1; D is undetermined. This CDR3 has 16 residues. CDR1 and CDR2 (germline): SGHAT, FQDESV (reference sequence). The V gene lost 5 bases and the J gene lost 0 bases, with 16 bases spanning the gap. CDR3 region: CASSTRGAGVNTEAFF. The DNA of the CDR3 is TGTGCCAGCAGCACCCGTGGCGCGGGAGTGAACACTGAAGCTTTCTTT.

CDR3 loop: CSEKRGADTQYF. The CDR3 region has the DNA TGCAGCGAAAAAAGGGGGGCAGATACGCAGTATTTT. The genes are TRBV29-1 and TRBJ2-3; D could derive from TRBD1 or TRBD2 (6 bases each). Germline assignment: CDR1 SQVTM and CDR2 ANQGSEA. The CDR3 runs to 12 residues. V lost 7 bases, J lost 4 bases, and 12 bases lay in between.

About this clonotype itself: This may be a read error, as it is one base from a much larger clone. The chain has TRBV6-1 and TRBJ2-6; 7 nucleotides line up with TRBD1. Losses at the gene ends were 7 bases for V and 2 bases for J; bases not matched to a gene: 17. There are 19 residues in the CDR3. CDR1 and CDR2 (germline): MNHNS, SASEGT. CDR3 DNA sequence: TGTGCCAGCACGGTGGGACAGTACAGATCCCCTCCTGGGGCCAACGTCCTGACTTTC. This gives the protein CASTVGQYRSPPGANVLTF.

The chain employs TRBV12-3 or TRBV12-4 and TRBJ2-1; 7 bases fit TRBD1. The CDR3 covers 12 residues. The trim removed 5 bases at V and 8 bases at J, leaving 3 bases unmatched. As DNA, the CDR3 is TGTGCCAGCAGTACCCAGGGGGATGAGCAGTTCTTC. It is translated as CASSTQGDEQFF.

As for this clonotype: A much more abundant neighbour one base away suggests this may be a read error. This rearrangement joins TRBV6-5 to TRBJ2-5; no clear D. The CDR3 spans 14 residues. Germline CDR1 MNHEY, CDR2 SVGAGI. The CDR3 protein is CTSSLDPVSETQYF. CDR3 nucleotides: TGTACCAGCAGTTTAGACCCCGTATCAGAGACCCAGTACTTC.

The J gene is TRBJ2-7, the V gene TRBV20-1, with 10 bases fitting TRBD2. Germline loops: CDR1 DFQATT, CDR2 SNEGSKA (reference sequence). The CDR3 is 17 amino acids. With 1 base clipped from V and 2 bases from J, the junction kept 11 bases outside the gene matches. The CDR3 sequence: CSARVPGGLAGAYEQYF. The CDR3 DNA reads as TGCAGTGCTAGAGTTCCCGGAGGGCTAGCGGGGGCCTACGAGCAGTACTTC.

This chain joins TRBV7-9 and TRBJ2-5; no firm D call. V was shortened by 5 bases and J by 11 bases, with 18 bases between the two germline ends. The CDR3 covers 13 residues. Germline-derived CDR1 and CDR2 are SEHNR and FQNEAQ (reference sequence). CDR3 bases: TGTGCCAGCAGCCCTCCCCCTGGCAATGAGCAGTACTTC. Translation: CASSPPPGNEQYF.

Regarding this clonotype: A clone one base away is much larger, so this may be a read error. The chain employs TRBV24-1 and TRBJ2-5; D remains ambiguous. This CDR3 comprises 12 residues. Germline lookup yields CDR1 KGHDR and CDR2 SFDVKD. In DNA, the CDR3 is TGTACCACCAGTGATGACGGATCGCCCCAGTACTTC. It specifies CTTSDDGSPQYF.

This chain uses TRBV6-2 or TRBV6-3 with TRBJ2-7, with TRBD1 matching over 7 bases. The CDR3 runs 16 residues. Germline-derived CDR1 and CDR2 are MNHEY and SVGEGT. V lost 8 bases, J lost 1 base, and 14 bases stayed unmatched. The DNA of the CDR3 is TGTGCCAGCTTCCCCCGACAGGGCCCAATTTCCTACGAGCAGTACTTC. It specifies CASFPRQGPISYEQYF.

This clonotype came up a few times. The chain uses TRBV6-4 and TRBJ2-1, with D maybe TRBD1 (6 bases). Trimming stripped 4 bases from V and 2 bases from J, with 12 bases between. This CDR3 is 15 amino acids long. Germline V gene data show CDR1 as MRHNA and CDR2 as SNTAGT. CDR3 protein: CASSGIGGAYNEQFF. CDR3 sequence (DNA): TGTGCCAGCAGTGGCATAGGGGGTGCCTACAATGAGCAGTTCTTC.

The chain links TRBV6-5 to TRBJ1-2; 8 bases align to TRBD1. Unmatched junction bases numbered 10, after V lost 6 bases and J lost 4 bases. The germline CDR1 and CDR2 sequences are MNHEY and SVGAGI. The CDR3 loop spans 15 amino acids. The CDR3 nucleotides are TGTGCCAGCAGGGACCGACAGGGGCGAAGCTATGGCTACACCTTC. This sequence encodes CASRDRQGRSYGYTF.

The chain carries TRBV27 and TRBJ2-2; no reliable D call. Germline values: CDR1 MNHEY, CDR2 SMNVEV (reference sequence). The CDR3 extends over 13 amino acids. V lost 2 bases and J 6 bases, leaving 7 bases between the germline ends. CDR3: CASSLRVAGELFF. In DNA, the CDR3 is TGTGCCAGCAGTTTACGCGTGGCCGGGGAGCTGTTTTTT.

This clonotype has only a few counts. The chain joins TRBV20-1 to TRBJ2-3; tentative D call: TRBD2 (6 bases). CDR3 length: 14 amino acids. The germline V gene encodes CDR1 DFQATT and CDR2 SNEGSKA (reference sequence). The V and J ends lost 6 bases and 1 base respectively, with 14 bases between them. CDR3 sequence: CSAPRGVGTDTQYF. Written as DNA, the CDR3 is TGCAGTGCCCCGCGGGGAGTCGGCACAGATACGCAGTATTTT.

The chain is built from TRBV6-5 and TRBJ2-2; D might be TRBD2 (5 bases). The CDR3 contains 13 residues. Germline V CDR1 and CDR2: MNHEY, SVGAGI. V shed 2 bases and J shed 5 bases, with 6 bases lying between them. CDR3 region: CASSYRRTGELFF. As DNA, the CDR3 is TGTGCCAGCAGTTACCGGAGGACCGGGGAGCTGTTTTTT.

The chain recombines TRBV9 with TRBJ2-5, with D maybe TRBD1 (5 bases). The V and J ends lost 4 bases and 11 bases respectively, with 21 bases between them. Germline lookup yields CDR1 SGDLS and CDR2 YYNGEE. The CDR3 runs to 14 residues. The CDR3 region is CASSSHAQDNEQYF. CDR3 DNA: TGTGCCAGCAGCTCGCACGCACAGGACAATGAGCAGTACTTC.

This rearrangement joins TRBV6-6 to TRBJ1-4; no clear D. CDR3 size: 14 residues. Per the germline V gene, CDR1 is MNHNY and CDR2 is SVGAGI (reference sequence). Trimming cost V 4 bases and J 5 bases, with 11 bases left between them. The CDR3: CASSCGQANEKLFF. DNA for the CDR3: TGTGCCAGCAGTTGCGGGCAGGCCAATGAAAAACTGTTTTTT.

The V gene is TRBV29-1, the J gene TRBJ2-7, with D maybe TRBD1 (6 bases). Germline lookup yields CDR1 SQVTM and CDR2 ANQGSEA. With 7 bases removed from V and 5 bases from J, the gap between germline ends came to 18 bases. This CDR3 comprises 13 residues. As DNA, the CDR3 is TGCAGCGCCGAGCAGGGGCCGGGGAACGAGCAGTACTTC. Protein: CSAEQGPGNEQYF.

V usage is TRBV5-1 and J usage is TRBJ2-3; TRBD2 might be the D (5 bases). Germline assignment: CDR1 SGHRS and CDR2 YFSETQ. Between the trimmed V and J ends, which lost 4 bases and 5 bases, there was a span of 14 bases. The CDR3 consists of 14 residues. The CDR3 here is CASSPSLAGDTQYF. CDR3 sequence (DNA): TGCGCCAGCAGCCCTAGCTTGGCGGGAGATACGCAGTATTTT. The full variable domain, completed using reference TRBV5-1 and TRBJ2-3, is KAGVTQTPRYLIKTRGQQVTLSCSPISGHRSVSWYQQTPGQGLQFLFEYFSETQRNKGNFPGRFSGRQFSNSRSEMNVSTLELGDSALYLCASSPSLAGDTQYFGPGTRLTVL.

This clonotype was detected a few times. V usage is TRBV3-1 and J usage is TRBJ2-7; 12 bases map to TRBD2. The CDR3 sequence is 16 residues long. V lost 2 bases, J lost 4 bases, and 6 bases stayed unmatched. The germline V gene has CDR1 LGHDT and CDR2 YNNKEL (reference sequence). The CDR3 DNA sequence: TGTGCCAGCAGCCAACGTCTGACTAGCGGGGGTTACGAGCAGTACTTC. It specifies CASSQRLTSGGYEQYF.

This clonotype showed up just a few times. The CDR3 DNA follows: TGTGCCAGCAGTTTCGGGGTCTATGGCTACACCTTC. Protein product: CASSFGVYGYTF. The chain links TRBV12-3 or TRBV12-4 to TRBJ1-2; D not certain. V was cut by 3 bases and J by 4 bases, with 6 bases left in between. This CDR3 has 12 residues.

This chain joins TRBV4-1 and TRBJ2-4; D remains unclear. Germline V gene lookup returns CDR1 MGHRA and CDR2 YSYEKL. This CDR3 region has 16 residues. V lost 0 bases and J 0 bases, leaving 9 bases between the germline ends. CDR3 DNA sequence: TGCGCCAGCAGCCAAGAGGGTAACTTAGCCAAAAACATTCAGTACTTC. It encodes CASSQEGNLAKNIQYF.